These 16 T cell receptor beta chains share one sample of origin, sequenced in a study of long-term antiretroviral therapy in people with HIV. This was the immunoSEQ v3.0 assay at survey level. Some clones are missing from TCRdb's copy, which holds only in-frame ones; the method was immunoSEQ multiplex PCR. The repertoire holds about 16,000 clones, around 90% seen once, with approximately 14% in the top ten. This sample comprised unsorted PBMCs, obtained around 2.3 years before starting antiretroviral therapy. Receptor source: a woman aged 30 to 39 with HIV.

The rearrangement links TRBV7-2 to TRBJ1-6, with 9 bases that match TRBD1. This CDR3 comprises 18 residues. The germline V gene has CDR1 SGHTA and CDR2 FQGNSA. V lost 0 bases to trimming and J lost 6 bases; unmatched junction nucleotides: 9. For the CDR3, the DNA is TGTGCCAGCAGCTTAGCTTCATATGGGACAGGGCGTAATTCACCCCTCCACTTT. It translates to CASSLASYGTGRNSPLHF.

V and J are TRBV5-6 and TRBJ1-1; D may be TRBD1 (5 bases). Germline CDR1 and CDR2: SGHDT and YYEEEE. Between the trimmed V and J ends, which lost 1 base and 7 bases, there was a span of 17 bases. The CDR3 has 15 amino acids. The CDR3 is CASSLWSTGQGEAFF. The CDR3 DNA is TGTGCCAGCAGCTTGTGGTCAACGGGGCAGGGTGAAGCTTTCTTT.

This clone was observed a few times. The CDR3 here is CASSEGTPDGYTF. The CDR3 DNA sequence: TGTGCCAGCAGTGAAGGGACCCCTGATGGCTACACCTTC. This chain uses TRBV6-1 with TRBJ1-2; no clear D. V lost 1 base and J lost 6, with 9 bases in between. The germline gives CDR1 MNHNS, CDR2 SASEGT. CDR3 length equals 13 residues.

DNA of the CDR3: TGTGCCAGCAGCCAACAGAGCGGGATGCGTGAGGAGACCCAGTACTTC. It encodes CASSQQSGMREETQYF. The rearrangement joins TRBV7-2 to TRBJ2-5; TRBD2 aligns across 7 bases. The CDR3 runs to 16 residues. After removal of 5 bases from V and 5 bases from J, the junction contained 14 bases not matched to a gene. CDR1 SGHTA and CDR2 FQGNSA come from the germline V gene.

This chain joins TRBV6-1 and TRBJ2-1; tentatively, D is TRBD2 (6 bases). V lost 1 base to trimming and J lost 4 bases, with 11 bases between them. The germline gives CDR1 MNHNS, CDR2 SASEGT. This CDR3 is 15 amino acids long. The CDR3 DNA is TGTGCCAGCAGTGAAGGCGGGGAGGCTTACAATGAGCAGTTCTTC. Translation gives CASSEGGEAYNEQFF.

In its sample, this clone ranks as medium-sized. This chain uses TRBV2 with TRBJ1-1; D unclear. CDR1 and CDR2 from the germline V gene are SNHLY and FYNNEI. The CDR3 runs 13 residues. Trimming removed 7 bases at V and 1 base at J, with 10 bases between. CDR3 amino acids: CASNGERNTEAFF. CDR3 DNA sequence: TGTGCCAGCAACGGTGAAAGGAACACTGAAGCTTTCTTT. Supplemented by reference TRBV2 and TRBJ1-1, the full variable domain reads EPEVTQTPSHQVTQMGQEVILRCVPISNHLYFYWYRQILGQKVEFLVSFYNNEISEKSEIFDDQFSVERPDGSNFTLKIRSTKLEDSAMYFCASNGERNTEAFFGQGTRLTVV.

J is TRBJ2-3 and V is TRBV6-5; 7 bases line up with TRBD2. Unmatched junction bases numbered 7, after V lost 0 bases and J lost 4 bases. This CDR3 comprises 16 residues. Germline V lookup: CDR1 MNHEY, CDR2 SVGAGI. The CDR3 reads CASSYSQRTRSDTQYF. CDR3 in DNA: TGTGCCAGCAGTTACTCCCAAAGGACTAGGTCAGATACGCAGTATTTT.

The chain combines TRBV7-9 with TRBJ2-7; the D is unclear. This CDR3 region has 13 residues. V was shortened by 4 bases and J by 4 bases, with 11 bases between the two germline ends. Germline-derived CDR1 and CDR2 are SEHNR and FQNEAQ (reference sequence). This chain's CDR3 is CASSSGKVYEQYF. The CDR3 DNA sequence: TGTGCCAGCAGCTCCGGAAAGGTTTACGAGCAGTACTTC.

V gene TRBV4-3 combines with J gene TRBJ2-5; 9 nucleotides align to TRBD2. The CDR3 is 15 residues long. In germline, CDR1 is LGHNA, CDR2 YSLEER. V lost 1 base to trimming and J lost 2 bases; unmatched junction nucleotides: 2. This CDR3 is CASSQVLAGQETQYF. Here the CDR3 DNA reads TGCGCCAGCAGCCAAGTTCTAGCGGGACAAGAGACCCAGTACTTC.

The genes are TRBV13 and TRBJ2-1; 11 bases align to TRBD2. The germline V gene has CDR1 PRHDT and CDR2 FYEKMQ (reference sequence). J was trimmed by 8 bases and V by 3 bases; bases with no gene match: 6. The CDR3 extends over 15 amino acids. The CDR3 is CASSFSGGALDEQFF. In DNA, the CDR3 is TGTGCCAGCAGCTTTAGCGGGGGGGCCTTAGATGAGCAGTTCTTC.

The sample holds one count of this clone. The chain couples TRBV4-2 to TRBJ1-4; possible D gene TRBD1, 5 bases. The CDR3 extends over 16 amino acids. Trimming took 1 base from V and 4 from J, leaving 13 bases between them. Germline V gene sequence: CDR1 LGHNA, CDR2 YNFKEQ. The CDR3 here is CASSQATGRSNEKLFF. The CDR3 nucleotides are TGTGCCAGCAGCCAAGCCACAGGCCGGAGTAATGAAAAACTGTTTTTT.

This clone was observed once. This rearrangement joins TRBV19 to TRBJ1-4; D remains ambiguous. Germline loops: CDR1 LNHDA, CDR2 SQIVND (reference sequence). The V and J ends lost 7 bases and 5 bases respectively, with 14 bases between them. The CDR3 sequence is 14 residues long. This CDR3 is CASTYGLENEKLFF. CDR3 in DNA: TGTGCCAGTACCTACGGTCTCGAGAATGAAAAACTGTTTTTT.

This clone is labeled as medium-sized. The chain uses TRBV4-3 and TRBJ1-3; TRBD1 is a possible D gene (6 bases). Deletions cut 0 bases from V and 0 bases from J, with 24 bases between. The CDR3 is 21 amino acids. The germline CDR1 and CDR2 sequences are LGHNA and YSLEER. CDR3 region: CASSQDLPGEIQLFSGNTIYF. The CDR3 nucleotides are TGCGCCAGCAGCCAAGATCTGCCAGGGGAAATCCAACTGTTCTCTGGAAACACCATATATTTT.

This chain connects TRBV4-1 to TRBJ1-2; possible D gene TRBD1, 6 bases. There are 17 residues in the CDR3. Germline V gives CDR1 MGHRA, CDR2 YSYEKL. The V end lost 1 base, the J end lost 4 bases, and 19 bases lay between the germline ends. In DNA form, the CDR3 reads TGCGCCAGCAGCCAAGTCGGGCGGGTCGGGGGCGCCTATGGCTACACCTTC. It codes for CASSQVGRVGGAYGYTF.

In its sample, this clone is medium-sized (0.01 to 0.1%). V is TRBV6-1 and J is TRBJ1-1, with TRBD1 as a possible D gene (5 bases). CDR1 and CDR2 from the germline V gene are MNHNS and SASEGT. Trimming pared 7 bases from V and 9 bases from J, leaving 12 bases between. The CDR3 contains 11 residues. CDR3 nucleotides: TGTGCCAGCATACAGGCAGCCAAAGCTTTCTTT. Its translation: CASIQAAKAFF.

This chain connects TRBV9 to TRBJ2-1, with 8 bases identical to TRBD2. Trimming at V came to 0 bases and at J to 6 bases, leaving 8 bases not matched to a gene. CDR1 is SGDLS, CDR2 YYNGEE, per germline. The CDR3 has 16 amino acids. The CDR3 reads CASSVGRRAGGNEQFF. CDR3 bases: TGTGCCAGCAGCGTAGGGCGGCGGGCGGGGGGCAATGAGCAGTTCTTC.